This T cell receptor beta chain appears in the sequencing data of a study of T cells in Graves' hyperthyroidism and ophthalmopathy. This clonotype was recorded a few times. RNA transcripts were the template for amplifying TCR beta CDR3 regions. A first-round RT-PCR of the TCR CDR3 used the HTBI primer set. In TCRdb, the multiplex PCR reads were re-called with MiXCR into one record per CDR3 protein. The table shows more than 450,000 distinct CDR3 sequences, with around 20% occurring only once. The receptor's source is a man aged 40-49 years with Graves' ophthalmopathy. The sample consisted of blood.

The chain's CDR3 is CASSFFGQGRVETQYF. Here the CDR3 DNA reads TGCGCCAGCAGCTTCTTCGGACAGGGCAGGGTGGAGACCCAGTACTTC. J is TRBJ2-5 and V is TRBV5-1, with 8 bases that match TRBD1. The CDR3 is 16 amino acids. Trimming removed 2 bases from V and 5 bases from J; junction bases left unmatched: 11. CDR1 is SGHRS, CDR2 YFSETQ, per germline.